Following are 20 T cell receptor beta chains from one sample sequenced in a study of shared clonotypes between healthy human individuals. The data were produced by immunoSEQ multiplex PCR, yet TCRdb's version contains in-frame clones alone and is incomplete. This sample yields over a million clones, of which about 74% are seen a single time; around 1.5% belongs to the top ten. Material: memory CD4+ T cells sorted from blood. Subset given: CD45RA-negative fraction. These receptors were taken from a young man in good health.

The chain couples TRBV7-9 to TRBJ1-2; tentatively, D is TRBD1 (5 bases). The CDR3 is 13 residues long. Trimming removed 6 bases from V and 5 bases from J, with 13 bases in between. Germline-derived CDR1 and CDR2 are SEHNR and FQNEAQ (reference sequence). CDR3 residues: CASSRGEGYGYTF. The CDR3, as DNA: TGTGCCAGCAGTCGGGGTGAGGGGTATGGCTACACCTTC.

Comment on this clone: This sample includes further DNA sequences coding for the same CDR3. CDR3 region: CAISGTGNEQYF. The CDR3 bases are TGTGCCATCAGTGGGACAGGGAACGAGCAGTACTTC. The chain couples TRBV10-3 to TRBJ2-7; 8 nucleotides agree with TRBD1. Trimming cost V 4 bases and J 5 bases; bases outside gene matches: 1. CDR1 and CDR2 (germline): ENHRY, SYGVKD. CDR3 size: 12 residues.

CDR3 nucleotides: TGTGCCAGCAGTACCGGACTAGCGGGGGGATATGAGCAGTTCTTC. This codes for CASSTGLAGGYEQFF. This chain connects TRBV6-6 to TRBJ2-1, with 14 nucleotides matching TRBD2. J was trimmed by 8 bases and V by 5 bases; bases with no gene match: 5. The V gene's germline CDR1 is MNHNY and CDR2 SVGAGI (reference sequence). This CDR3 has 15 amino acids.

Concerning this clone: Other nucleotide sequences from this sample produce the same CDR3. V gene TRBV28 combines with J gene TRBJ1-5; D is ambiguous. Germline V lookup: CDR1 MDHEN, CDR2 SYDVKM. The ends were cut back, 6 bases at V and 5 bases at J, with 5 bases in the middle. CDR3 length equals 11 residues. DNA for the CDR3: TGTGCCAGCAGCCTCGATCAGCCCCAGCATTTT. The encoded protein is CASSLDQPQHF.

The chain is built from TRBV11-3 and TRBJ2-1, with D unclear. CDR3 length: 13 amino acids. CDR1 and CDR2 (germline): SGHNT, YENEEA. Trimming took off 1 base at V and 5 bases at J, with 6 bases between the two ends. The CDR3 DNA is TGTGCCAGCAGCTTAGGCCAGCACAATGAGCAGTTCTTC. It specifies CASSLGQHNEQFF.

This rearrangement joins TRBV7-2 to TRBJ2-5; no reliable D call. Trimming took 1 base from V and 1 from J, leaving 10 bases between them. Per the germline V gene, CDR1 is SGHTA and CDR2 is FQGNSA. This CDR3 comprises 15 residues. For the CDR3, the DNA is TGTGCCAGCAGCTTAGTTTTGGGTAGCCAAGAGACCCAGTACTTC. Translating it yields CASSLVLGSQETQYF.

This clone was recorded only once. This sequence joins TRBV28 and TRBJ1-3; TRBD1 agrees at 7 bases. Germline values: CDR1 MDHEN, CDR2 SYDVKM. The length of the CDR3 is 13 residues. The V segment lost 5 bases and the J segment 7 bases; nucleotides outside the gene matches: 5. This CDR3 is CASSPQGRNTIYF. The CDR3 nucleotides read TGTGCCAGCAGTCCACAGGGGAGGAACACCATATATTTT.

The V and J genes are TRBV10-3 and TRBJ2-2, with D maybe TRBD2 (6 bases). The CDR3 has 15 amino acids. Trimming cost V 3 bases and J 6 bases, with 14 bases left between them. Germline V gene data show CDR1 as ENHRY and CDR2 as SYGVKD. The CDR3 region has the DNA TGTGCCATCAGTGATTCCGGGAGTATTTCCGGGGAGCTGTTTTTT. It yields the protein CAISDSGSISGELFF.

The J gene is TRBJ1-1, the V gene TRBV5-1; D is unclear. Trimming took 2 bases from V and 3 from J, leaving 8 bases between them. Germline CDR1 reads SGHRS; CDR2 reads YFSETQ. The CDR3 is 13 residues long. The CDR3 protein is CASSLWGYTEAFF. CDR3 nucleotides: TGCGCCAGCAGCTTATGGGGTTACACTGAAGCTTTCTTT. Full variable domain (missing parts from reference TRBV5-1 and TRBJ1-1): KAGVTQTPRYLIKTRGQQVTLSCSPISGHRSVSWYQQTPGQGLQFLFEYFSETQRNKGNFPGRFSGRQFSNSRSEMNVSTLELGDSALYLCASSLWGYTEAFFGQGTRLTVV.

DNA of the CDR3: TGTGCCTGGAGTAGGGAGGAGACCCAGTACTTC. Amino acids: CAWSREETQYF. The V gene is TRBV30, the J gene TRBJ2-5; tentatively, D is TRBD2 (5 bases). Germline V CDR1 and CDR2: GTSNPN, SVGIG (reference sequence). Between the trimmed V and J ends, which lost 2 bases and 5 bases, there was a span of 6 bases. The CDR3 has 11 amino acids.

This clone was found a few times. V and J are TRBV7-2 and TRBJ2-3; the D call may be TRBD1 or TRBD2 (5 bases each). The germline V gene has CDR1 SGHTA and CDR2 FQGNSA. CDR3 size: 19 residues. V was pared by 1 base and J by 0 bases, with 20 bases between. CDR3 DNA sequence: TGTGCCAGCAGCTTAGTGGGGGTGGGTCGCGGATATAGCACAGATACGCAGTATTTT. It codes for CASSLVGVGRGYSTDTQYF.

In regard to this clone: Other DNA variants within this sample encode the same CDR3. The rearrangement joins TRBV7-2 to TRBJ1-2, with D unresolved. The length of the CDR3 is 13 residues. In germline, CDR1 is SGHTA, CDR2 FQGNSA. Trimming cost V 1 base and J 5 bases, with 8 bases left between them. CDR3 sequence reads: CASSLGGGYGYTF. CDR3 in DNA: TGTGCCAGCAGCTTAGGAGGCGGGTATGGCTACACCTTC.

The chain links TRBV2 to TRBJ1-6; D is ambiguous. Between the trimmed V and J ends, which lost 0 bases and 3 bases, there was a span of 0 bases. This CDR3 has 13 amino acids. Germline V gives CDR1 SNHLY, CDR2 FYNNEI. CDR3: CASSEAYNSPLHF. The CDR3, as DNA: TGTGCCAGCAGTGAAGCCTATAATTCACCCCTCCACTTT.

The V gene is TRBV10-1, the J gene TRBJ2-1; either TRBD1 or TRBD2 may supply D (5 bases each). Germline V CDR1 and CDR2: WNHNN, SYGVQD (reference sequence). The V end was cut by 3 bases, the J end by 9 bases, with 18 bases between. This CDR3 is built from 15 residues. In nucleotides, the CDR3 is TGCGCCAGCAGTGAAGCGCAGGGACGGTACGGTGAGCAGTTCTTC. Translation gives CASSEAQGRYGEQFF.

V and J are TRBV9 and TRBJ2-7; 9 positions agree with TRBD2. The CDR3 has 15 amino acids. Germline values: CDR1 SGDLS, CDR2 YYNGEE. V was clipped by 2 bases and J by 7 bases; unmatched bases: 10. The CDR3 DNA sequence: TGTGCCAGCAGCGTCACGATAGCGGGAGTGGGGGAGCAGTACTTC. Translating gives CASSVTIAGVGEQYF.

The chain links TRBV18 to TRBJ2-7; D is undetermined. Looked up from germline, CDR1 is KGHSH and CDR2 is LQKENI. The length of the CDR3 is 12 residues. Trimming took off 2 bases at V and 5 bases at J, with 7 bases between the two ends. In DNA form, the CDR3 reads TGTGCCAGCTCACCAAGTACCCACGAGCAGTACTTC. It yields the protein CASSPSTHEQYF.

The chain couples TRBV6-6 to TRBJ1-6, with 8 bases identical to TRBD1. V was pared by 6 bases and J by 6 bases, with 4 bases of the junction left unmatched. This CDR3 has 14 residues. Germline V gene lookup returns CDR1 MNHNY and CDR2 SVGAGI (reference sequence). Written as DNA, the CDR3 is TGTGCCAGCAGAGACGGACAGGGTAATTCACCCCTCCACTTT. Translating it yields CASRDGQGNSPLHF.

Comment on this clone: Other DNA sequences from this sample encode an identical CDR3 as well. This rearrangement joins TRBV7-9 to TRBJ1-2; D uncertain. This CDR3 comprises 12 residues. Germline assignment: CDR1 SEHNR and CDR2 FQNEAQ (reference sequence). V was clipped by 0 bases and J by 5 bases, with 4 bases between them. The CDR3 sequence: CASSLANYGYTF. The CDR3 DNA reads as TGTGCCAGCAGCTTAGCGAATTATGGCTACACCTTC.

This clone was seen a few times. The gene calls are TRBV7-8 and TRBJ1-4, with D uncertain. Trimming took off 5 bases at V and 8 bases at J, with 15 bases between the two ends. The CDR3 is made up of 14 amino acids. Germline-derived CDR1 and CDR2 are SGHVS and FQNEAQ. The CDR3: CASSPPGTREKLFF. The CDR3 region has the DNA TGTGCCAGCAGCCCACCGGGTACTCGGGAAAAACTGTTTTTT.

This clone has at least ten counts. The chain has TRBV23-1 and TRBJ1-1, with D unresolved. TRBV23-1 is labeled an ORF, and its function is uncertain. Trimming stripped 4 bases from V and 3 bases from J, with 9 bases between. This CDR3 is 13 amino acids long. The CDR3 spells CASSLRQDTEAFF. The DNA for the CDR3 is TGCGCCAGCAGTCTACGACAAGACACTGAAGCTTTCTTT.